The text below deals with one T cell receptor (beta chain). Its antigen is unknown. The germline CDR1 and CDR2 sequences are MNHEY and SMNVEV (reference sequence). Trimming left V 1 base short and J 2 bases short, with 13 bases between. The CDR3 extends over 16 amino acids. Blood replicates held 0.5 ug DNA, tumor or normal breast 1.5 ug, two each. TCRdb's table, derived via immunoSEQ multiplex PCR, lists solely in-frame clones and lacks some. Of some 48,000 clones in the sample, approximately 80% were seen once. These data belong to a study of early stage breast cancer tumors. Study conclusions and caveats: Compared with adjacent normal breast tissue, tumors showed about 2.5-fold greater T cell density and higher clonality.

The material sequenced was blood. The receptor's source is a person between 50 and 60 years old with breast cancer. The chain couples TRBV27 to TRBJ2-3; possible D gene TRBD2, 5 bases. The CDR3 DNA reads TGTGCCAGCAGTTTATTTGGAGGTATTAACACAGATACGCAGTATTTT. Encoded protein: CASSLFGGINTDTQYF.